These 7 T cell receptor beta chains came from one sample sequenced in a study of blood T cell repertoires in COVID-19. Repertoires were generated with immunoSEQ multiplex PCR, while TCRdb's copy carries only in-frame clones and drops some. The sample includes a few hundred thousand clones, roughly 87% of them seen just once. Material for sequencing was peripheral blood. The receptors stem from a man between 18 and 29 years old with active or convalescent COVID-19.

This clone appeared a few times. The CDR3 protein is CSVVRGQGGNEQYF. The CDR3 DNA is TGCAGCGTTGTTCGGGGACAGGGAGGTAACGAGCAGTACTTC. The rearrangement links TRBV29-1 to TRBJ2-7; 9 bases are a match to TRBD1. Germline CDR1 SQVTM, CDR2 ANQGSEA. There are 14 residues in the CDR3. Germline trimming cut 4 bases from V and 5 bases from J; bases unmatched to any gene: 9.

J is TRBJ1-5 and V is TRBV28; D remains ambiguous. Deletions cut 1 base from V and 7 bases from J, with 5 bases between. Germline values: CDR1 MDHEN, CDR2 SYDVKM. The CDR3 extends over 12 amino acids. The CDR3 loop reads CASSLSGQPQHF. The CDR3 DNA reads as TGTGCCAGCAGTTTATCTGGCCAGCCCCAGCATTTT.

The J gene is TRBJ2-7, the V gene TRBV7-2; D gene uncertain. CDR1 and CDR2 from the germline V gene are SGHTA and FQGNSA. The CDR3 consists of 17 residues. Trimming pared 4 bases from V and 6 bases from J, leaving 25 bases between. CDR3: CASSSLPEVYTKSEQYF. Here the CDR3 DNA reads TGTGCCAGCAGCTCCCTCCCCGAGGTGTACACCAAGTCCGAGCAGTACTTC.

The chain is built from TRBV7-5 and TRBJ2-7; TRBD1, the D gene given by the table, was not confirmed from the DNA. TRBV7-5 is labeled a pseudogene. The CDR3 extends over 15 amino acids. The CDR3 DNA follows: TGTGCCAGAAGCTGCGGACAGGAAAGCTCCTACGAGCAGTACTTC. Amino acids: CARSCGQESSYEQYF.

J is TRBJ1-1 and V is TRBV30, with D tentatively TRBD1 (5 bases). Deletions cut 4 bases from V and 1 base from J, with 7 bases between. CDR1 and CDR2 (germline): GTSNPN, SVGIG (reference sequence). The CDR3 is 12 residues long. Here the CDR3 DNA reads TGTGCCTGGAACGGGGGGAACACTGAAGCTTTCTTT. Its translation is CAWNGGNTEAFF.

The CDR3 bases are TGTGCCAGCAGCTTTGTTAGCGGGAGCGCCTACAATGAGCAGTTCTTC. It specifies CASSFVSGSAYNEQFF. The chain links TRBV5-6 to TRBJ2-1; 9 bases map to TRBD2. J gave up 2 bases and V 2 bases, and 5 bases lay outside the gene matches. Germline lookup yields CDR1 SGHDT and CDR2 YYEEEE. The CDR3 runs 16 residues. The full variable domain, in which reference TRBV5-6 and TRBJ2-1 provide the parts outside the CDR3, is DAGVTQSPTHLIKTRGQQVTLRCSPKSGHDTVSWYQQALGQGPQFIFQYYEEEERQRGNFPDRFSGHQFPNYSSELNVNALLLGDSALYLCASSFVSGSAYNEQFFGPGTRLTVL.

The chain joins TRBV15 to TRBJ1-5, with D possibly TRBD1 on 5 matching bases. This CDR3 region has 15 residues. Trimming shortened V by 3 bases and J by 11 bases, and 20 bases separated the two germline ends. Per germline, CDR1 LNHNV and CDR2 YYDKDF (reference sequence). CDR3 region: CATSRGGGTLGAQHF. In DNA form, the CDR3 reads TGTGCCACCAGCAGGGGGGGAGGAACCCTGGGTGCCCAGCATTTT.